The sample holds a few counts of the clone carrying this TCR beta chain. Methods used by the authors: Estimated nucleated cell counts came from reference gene primer amplification. Generated by immunoSEQ multiplex PCR, the TCRdb table keeps only in-frame clones and is missing some. That table is the source of V, J and clone size, and D and trimming were worked out from the DNA. Altogether about 330,000 clones are present, 87% being singletons, with the ten largest covering approximately 9.9%. The data belong to a study of blood T cell repertoires in COVID-19. This CDR3 comprises 14 residues. V was cut by 3 bases and J by 2 bases, with 10 bases left in between. Germline V gene data show CDR1 as SGHTA and CDR2 as FQGNSA.

The chain couples TRBV7-2 to TRBJ1-1; weak D call: TRBD1 (5 bases). This TCR was recovered from a man younger than 40 with COVID-19, enrolled during active disease. The material sequenced was peripheral blood. The CDR3 sequence: CASSLSRANTEAFF. Here the CDR3 DNA reads TGTGCCAGCAGCTTGTCCAGGGCCAACACTGAAGCTTTCTTT.